This T cell receptor beta chain was identified during a study of Graves' ophthalmopathy and Graves' hyperthyroidism. Remarks on this clonotype: Its antigen remains unknown.

The CDR3 length is 15 residues. The V end lost 6 bases, the J end lost 5 bases, and 17 bases lay between the germline ends. Germline V gene lookup returns CDR1 MNHNS and CDR2 SASEGT. Study-wide findings and caveats: A model built from 13 signatures distinguished ophthalmopathy from stable hyperthyroidism with 87.88% sensitivity and 70% to 84% specificity.

Orbital computed tomography, thyroid ultrasound, TRAb, serum thyroxine and clinical symptoms formed the basis of diagnosis. It was from about 9.1 ml of fresh peripheral blood that the PBMCs came. RNA served as the template for amplifying TCR beta CDR3 regions. A first-round RT-PCR used HTBI primers, followed by a second-round multiplex PCR. TCRdb recomputed calls from the multiplex PCR reads with MiXCR, one row per CDR3 protein. The data show almost 400,000 distinct CDR3 sequences, about 18% seen once. Specimen: peripheral blood. This TCR derives from a woman aged 18 to 35 with Graves' ophthalmopathy. The rearrangement links TRBV6-1 to TRBJ2-1; weak D call: TRBD2 (7 bases). For the CDR3, the DNA is TGTGCCAGCAGCCCTTGGCGGGGGCCGGACAATGAGCAGTTCTTC. Translation: CASSPWRGPDNEQFF.